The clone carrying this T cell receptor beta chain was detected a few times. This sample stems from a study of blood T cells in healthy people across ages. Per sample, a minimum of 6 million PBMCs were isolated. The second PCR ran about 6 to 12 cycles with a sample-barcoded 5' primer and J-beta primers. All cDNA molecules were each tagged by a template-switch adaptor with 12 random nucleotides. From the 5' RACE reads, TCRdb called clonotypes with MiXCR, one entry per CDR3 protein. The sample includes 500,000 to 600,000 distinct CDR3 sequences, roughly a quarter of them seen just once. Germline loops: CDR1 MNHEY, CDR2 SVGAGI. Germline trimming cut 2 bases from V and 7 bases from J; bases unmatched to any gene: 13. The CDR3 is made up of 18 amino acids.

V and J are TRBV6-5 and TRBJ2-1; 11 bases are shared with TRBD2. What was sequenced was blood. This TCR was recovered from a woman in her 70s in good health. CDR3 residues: CASSYRGASGGLRNEQFF. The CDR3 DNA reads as TGTGCCAGCAGTTACCGCGGGGCTAGCGGGGGGCTACGGAATGAGCAGTTCTTC.